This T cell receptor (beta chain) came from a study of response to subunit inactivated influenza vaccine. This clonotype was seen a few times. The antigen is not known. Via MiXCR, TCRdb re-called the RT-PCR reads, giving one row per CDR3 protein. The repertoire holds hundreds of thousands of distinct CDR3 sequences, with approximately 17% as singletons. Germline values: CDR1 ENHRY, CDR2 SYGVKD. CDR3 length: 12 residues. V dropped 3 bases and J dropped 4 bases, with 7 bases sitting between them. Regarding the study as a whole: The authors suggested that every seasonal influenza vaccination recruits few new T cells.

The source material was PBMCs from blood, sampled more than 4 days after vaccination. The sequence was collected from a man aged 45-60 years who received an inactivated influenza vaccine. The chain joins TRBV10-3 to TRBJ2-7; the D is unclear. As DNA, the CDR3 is TGTGCCATCAGTGAATCGGAGTACGAGCAGTACTTC. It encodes CAISESEYEQYF.